One sample yielded the 11 T cell receptor beta chains listed below, sequenced in a study of cytomegalovirus exposure and HLA in healthy donors. TCRdb's table, derived via immunoSEQ multiplex PCR, lists solely in-frame clones and lacks some. The sample records about 49,000 clones, 92% being singletons. Material: PBMCs. The receptor source for this set is a man between 18 and 29 years old in good health and CMV-seronegative.

This clone was seen a single time. The rearrangement joins TRBV4-2 to TRBJ1-2; D is possibly TRBD1 (5 bases). CDR3 length: 17 residues. V was cut by 1 base and J by 8 bases, with 23 bases left in between. The germline gives CDR1 LGHNA, CDR2 YNFKEQ. The CDR3 here is CASSQGTDFRESGGYTF. CDR3 in DNA: TGTGCCAGCAGCCAAGGGACCGATTTCAGGGAATCGGGCGGCTACACCTTC.

CDR3 region: CASSLPTDTQYF. DNA of the CDR3: TGTGCCAGCTCTCTACCCACAGATACGCAGTATTTT. The chain has TRBV18 and TRBJ2-3; the D is unclear. V was shortened by 6 bases and J by 2 bases, with 6 bases between the two germline ends. The CDR3 has 12 residues. The germline V gene has CDR1 KGHSH and CDR2 LQKENI. Based on the CDR3 plus reference TRBV18 and TRBJ2-3, the full variable domain is NAGVMQNPRHLVRRRGQEARLRCSPMKGHSHVYWYRQLPEEGLKFMVYLQKENIIDESGMPKERFSAEFPKEGPSILRIQQVVRGDSAAYFCASSLPTDTQYFGPGTRLTVL.

The gene calls are TRBV6-5 and TRBJ1-1; D unclear. The V end lost 6 bases, the J end lost 0 bases, and 11 bases lay between the germline ends. The CDR3 is made up of 14 amino acids. Germline lookup yields CDR1 MNHEY and CDR2 SVGAGI. CDR3 coding DNA: TGTGCCAGCAGCCTGGCGGTTCTGAACACTGAAGCTTTCTTT. It is translated as CASSLAVLNTEAFF.

The chain couples TRBV29-1 to TRBJ2-5; D possibly corresponds to TRBD2 (5 bases). Germline V gene lookup returns CDR1 SQVTM and CDR2 ANQGSEA. The CDR3 loop spans 13 amino acids. The V gene lost 3 bases and the J gene lost 4 bases, with 12 bases spanning the gap. CDR3 nucleotides: TGCAGCGTTGATCTCAGACGGGGAGAGACCCAGTACTTC. This encodes CSVDLRRGETQYF.

The V gene is TRBV10-3, the J gene TRBJ2-3; TRBD2 agrees at 11 bases. Germline lookup yields CDR1 ENHRY and CDR2 SYGVKD. Trimming removed 5 bases from V and 5 bases from J; junction bases left unmatched: 3. The CDR3 loop spans 14 amino acids. Here the CDR3 DNA reads TGTGCCATCAGTCCCGGACTAGCGGGAGATACGCAGTATTTT. Encoded protein: CAISPGLAGDTQYF.

The chain combines TRBV9 with TRBJ2-2; a weak D match, TRBD1 (5 bases). The CDR3 is 15 amino acids. From germline, CDR1 is SGDLS and CDR2 YYNGEE. Trimming cost V 2 bases and J 5 bases, with 13 bases left between them. The CDR3, as DNA: TGTGCCAGCAGCGTTGACAGCTTGGGTACCGGGGAGCTGTTTTTT. Protein: CASSVDSLGTGELFF.

This chain links TRBV4-3 with TRBJ2-1; tentative D call: TRBD2 (6 bases). This CDR3 is 17 amino acids long. V was pared by 4 bases and J by 3 bases, with 19 bases between. From germline, CDR1 is LGHNA and CDR2 YSLEER. CDR3 amino acids: CASSREAQGSHYNEQFF. The CDR3 nucleotides are TGCGCCAGCAGCCGGGAGGCGCAGGGATCCCACTACAATGAGCAGTTCTTC.

J is TRBJ1-3 and V is TRBV6-5; perhaps TRBD1 as D (6 bases). V lost 7 bases and J lost 0, with 13 bases in between. This CDR3 has 15 residues. CDR1 is MNHEY, CDR2 SVGAGI, per germline. This CDR3 reads CASKAGASSGNTIYF. The CDR3, as DNA: TGTGCCAGCAAAGCAGGGGCGAGCTCTGGAAACACCATATATTTT.

The rearrangement uses TRBV27 and TRBJ2-7; 9 nucleotides align to TRBD1. The germline CDR1 and CDR2 sequences are MNHEY and SMNVEV (reference sequence). The CDR3 consists of 13 residues. Trimming removed 7 bases from V and 0 bases from J; junction bases left unmatched: 1. CDR3 residues: CASKTGGSYEQYF. As DNA, the CDR3 is TGTGCCAGCAAGACAGGGGGCTCCTACGAGCAGTACTTC.

The CDR3 here is CASGTDRSTDTQYF. DNA of the CDR3: TGTGCTAGTGGTACTGACAGGAGCACAGATACGCAGTATTTT. The V call is TRBV12-5, the J call TRBJ2-3; tentatively, D is TRBD1 (6 bases). The CDR3 length is 14 residues. CDR1 is LGHNT, CDR2 FRNRAP, per germline. V was clipped by 5 bases and J by 0 bases, with 9 bases between them.

This clone was counted a single time. The rearrangement uses TRBV18 and TRBJ1-1; 7 positions match TRBD1. The CDR3 contains 17 residues. Germline V CDR1 and CDR2: KGHSH, LQKENI. The trim removed 3 bases at V and 4 bases at J, leaving 14 bases unmatched. The CDR3 loop is CASSPQRPGAGGTEAFF. CDR3 nucleotides: TGTGCCAGCTCACCGCAACGACCCGGGGCAGGGGGCACTGAAGCTTTCTTT.